What follows are 25 T cell receptor beta chains derived from one specimen sequenced in a study of breast tumors, draining lymph nodes, adjacent tissues. MiXCR, applied by TCRdb to the multiplex PCR reads, yields one record per CDR3 protein. The table lists about 16,000 distinct CDR3 sequences, approximately 42% of them singletons. Sequenced material: tumor-adjacent breast tissue. Receptors were obtained from a female donor with breast cancer. Some clones in this sample may be carry-over from other donors' samples.

V gene TRBV6-2 or TRBV6-3 combines with J gene TRBJ2-3, with D tentatively TRBD2 (6 bases). The CDR3 sequence is 14 residues long. Germline-derived CDR1 and CDR2 are MNHEY and SVGEGT. With 2 bases removed from V and 4 bases from J, the gap between germline ends came to 10 bases. The CDR3 spells CASSYMEGADTQYF. CDR3 bases: TGTGCCAGCAGTTACATGGAGGGAGCAGATACGCAGTATTTT.

This clonotype was seen once. The J gene is TRBJ1-6, the V gene TRBV10-3, with 9 bases identical to TRBD1. Germline values: CDR1 ENHRY, CDR2 SYGVKD. The J segment lost 6 bases and the V segment lost 7 bases, leaving 4 bases of the junction unmatched. The CDR3 is 14 residues long. DNA for the CDR3: TGTGCCATCACTAGGGACAGGGCTAATTCACCCCTCCACTTT. Translated: CAITRDRANSPLHF.

This chain links TRBV20-1 with TRBJ2-1; D assignment may be TRBD1 or TRBD2 (5 bases each). Germline V gives CDR1 DFQATT, CDR2 SNEGSKA (reference sequence). Trimming removed 0 bases at V and 3 bases at J, with 21 bases between. The CDR3 length is 18 residues. The CDR3 reads CSARDLRGVGENYNEQFF. The CDR3 bases are TGCAGTGCTAGAGATCTCCGGGGAGTGGGGGAGAACTACAATGAGCAGTTCTTC.

The table lists this clonotype with a few counts. This sequence may be a read error, since a much larger clone differs from it by one base. J is TRBJ2-3 and V is TRBV7-8; D is unresolved. The CDR3 runs 15 residues. Trimming cost V 3 bases and J 0 bases, with 10 bases left between them. Germline-derived CDR1 and CDR2 are SGHVS and FQNEAQ. The CDR3 loop is CASSLVVASTDTQYF. The DNA for the CDR3 is TGTGCCAGCAGCTTGGTAGTGGCAAGCACAGATACGCAGTATTTT.

With regard to this clonotype: Because the CDR3's place on the DNA is in doubt, the DNA is left out and the CDR3 is given as listed by TCRdb. The genes are TRBV7-3 and TRBJ2-1; TRBD2, as called in the table, went unchecked against the DNA. The CDR3 is 22 residues long, ends included. Germline V gene sequence: CDR1 SGHTA, CDR2 FQGTGA. The CDR3 region is CASSFYICSARPWEGTYNEQFF.

The sample holds many counts of this clonotype. This chain links TRBV27 with TRBJ1-5; no clear D gene. V lost 7 bases to trimming and J lost 5 bases, with 0 bases between them. Germline CDR1 and CDR2: MNHEY and SMNVEV (reference sequence). The length of the CDR3 is 9 residues. CDR3 region: CASNQPQHF. CDR3 nucleotide sequence: TGTGCCAGCAATCAGCCCCAGCATTTT.

With regard to this clonotype: One junction end does not reproduce the germline sequence, and a read error may be involved. This chain connects TRBV2 to TRBJ2-1; D possibly corresponds to TRBD2 (5 bases). In germline, CDR1 is SNHLY, CDR2 FYNNEI. The CDR3 extends over 14 amino acids. CDR3 coding DNA: TGTGCCTGCAGGCGGCAAAGAGGGTACAATGAGCAGTTCTTC. Its translation is CACRRQRGYNEQFF.

This chain joins TRBV29-1 and TRBJ1-2; a weak D match, TRBD1 (5 bases). The CDR3 has 12 residues. Per the germline V gene, CDR1 is SQVTM and CDR2 is ANQGSEA. V lost 5 bases and J lost 4, with 11 bases in between. The CDR3 DNA follows: TGCAGCGTTAAGAAAGGGACCTATGGCTACACCTTC. Its protein product is CSVKKGTYGYTF.

This clonotype occurred once. V usage is TRBV20-1 and J usage is TRBJ2-1, with TRBD2 matching over 9 bases. Germline-derived CDR1 and CDR2 are DFQATT and SNEGSKA (reference sequence). Trimming took 6 bases from V and 2 from J; bases not matched to a gene: 17. The CDR3 consists of 18 residues. In DNA form, the CDR3 reads TGCAGTGCCAGCAGCAAGGACAGGCGGGAGGGCCCCTACAATGAGCAGTTCTTC. This translates into CSASSKDRREGPYNEQFF.

This clonotype is medium-sized (0.01 to 0.1%) within its sample. The rearrangement joins TRBV9 to TRBJ2-3; D not resolved. CDR1 and CDR2 (germline): SGDLS, YYNGEE. V dropped 0 bases and J dropped 6 bases, with 14 bases sitting between them. The length of the CDR3 is 15 residues. CDR3 region: CASSVGAYSEDTQYF. In nucleotides, the CDR3 is TGTGCCAGCAGCGTAGGGGCATACTCAGAGGATACGCAGTATTTT.

For this clonotype: A much larger clone differs by one base, so this may be a read error. The chain links TRBV20-1 to TRBJ2-5, with 9 bases fitting TRBD2. Per the germline V gene, CDR1 is DFQATT and CDR2 is SNEGSKA (reference sequence). Trimming at V came to 2 bases and at J to 7 bases, leaving 8 bases not matched to a gene. The CDR3 has 14 residues. The CDR3 nucleotides read TGCAGTGCTAGACCAGCGGGAGGAGGCGCGACCCAGTACTTC. It is translated as CSARPAGGGATQYF.

By proportion, this clonotype is large. The chain couples TRBV6-2 or TRBV6-3 to TRBJ2-1; no clear D gene. V shed 4 bases and J shed 7 bases, with 11 bases lying between them. Per germline, CDR1 MNHEY and CDR2 SVGEGT. CDR3 length equals 13 residues. CDR3 residues: CASSLTTANEQFF. In DNA form, the CDR3 reads TGTGCCAGCAGTTTGACGACGGCTAATGAGCAGTTCTTC.

This clonotype is labeled large. This chain uses TRBV10-3 with TRBJ2-1; TRBD1 agrees at 7 bases. Trimming removed 3 bases from V and 8 bases from J; junction bases left unmatched: 10. Germline CDR1 reads ENHRY; CDR2 reads SYGVKD. CDR3 length: 15 amino acids. The CDR3 protein is CAISEGDRTDDEQFF. CDR3 nucleotide sequence: TGTGCCATCAGTGAAGGGGACAGAACAGACGATGAGCAGTTCTTC.

The CDR3 nucleotides read TGTGCCAGCAGGGGGACAGGGTGGACTGGAAACACCATATATTTT. This gives the protein CASRGTGWTGNTIYF. This chain links TRBV2 with TRBJ1-3; 9 nucleotides align to TRBD1. The V segment lost 6 bases and the J segment 2 bases; nucleotides outside the gene matches: 5. The CDR3 covers 15 residues. CDR1 SNHLY and CDR2 FYNNEI come from the germline V gene.

This clonotype qualifies as medium-sized. This chain uses TRBV6-6 with TRBJ2-5; TRBD1 might be the D (5 bases). From germline, CDR1 is MNHNY and CDR2 SVGAGI (reference sequence). The CDR3 extends over 14 amino acids. Trimming removed 3 bases from V and 5 bases from J, with 13 bases in between. The CDR3 loop reads CASSYRQLRETQYF. For the CDR3, the DNA is TGTGCCAGCAGTTATAGACAGCTCAGGGAGACCCAGTACTTC.

This clonotype was picked up many times. The V gene is TRBV14, the J gene TRBJ1-2; TRBD1 matches at 9 bases. The length of the CDR3 is 15 residues. CDR1 and CDR2 from the germline V gene are SGHDN and FVKESK. J gave up 3 bases and V 3 bases, and 5 bases lay outside the gene matches. For the CDR3, the DNA is TGTGCCAGCAGCCACGTGGGACAGGGCTACTATGGCTACACCTTC. It specifies CASSHVGQGYYGYTF.

The rearrangement joins TRBV11-3 to TRBJ2-1; 14 nucleotides align to TRBD2. In germline, CDR1 is SGHNT, CDR2 YENEEA. Germline trimming cut 4 bases from V and 9 bases from J; bases unmatched to any gene: 2. This CDR3 is 14 amino acids long. The CDR3 loop reads CASSSGLAGGEQFF. The CDR3, as DNA: TGTGCCAGCAGCTCCGGACTAGCGGGAGGTGAGCAGTTCTTC.

The chain links TRBV24-1 to TRBJ1-2; possibly TRBD1 for D (6 bases). The V and J ends lost 7 bases and 8 bases respectively, with 13 bases between them. The CDR3 spans 12 residues. CDR1 KGHDR and CDR2 SFDVKD come from the germline V gene. In nucleotides, the CDR3 is TGTGCCACCAGCGACAGGTTGTTCGGCTACACCTTC. It translates to CATSDRLFGYTF.

The chain employs TRBV29-1 and TRBJ1-5, with TRBD1 matching 7 bases. The CDR3 contains 13 residues. The V and J ends lost 4 bases and 3 bases, in that order; junction bases with no gene match: 3. Germline CDR1 and CDR2: SQVTM and ANQGSEA. CDR3 in DNA: TGCAGCGTTGGGGACAGAACCAATCAGCCCCAGCATTTT. Its translation: CSVGDRTNQPQHF.

This clonotype was counted ten times or more. This chain links TRBV2 with TRBJ2-1, with D perhaps matching TRBD1 (6 bases). Trimming took 6 bases from V and 6 from J, leaving 12 bases between them. There are 13 residues in the CDR3. Germline V gene lookup returns CDR1 SNHLY and CDR2 FYNNEI. Here the CDR3 reads CASRQGVGNEQFF. In DNA, the CDR3 is TGTGCCAGCAGACAGGGCGTGGGCAATGAGCAGTTCTTC.

This clonotype is categorized as medium-sized. The rearrangement uses TRBV29-1 and TRBJ2-7; D is uncertain. The germline V gene encodes CDR1 SQVTM and CDR2 ANQGSEA. CDR3 size: 11 residues. V lost 2 bases and J lost 9, with 11 bases in between. CDR3 region: CSVEYSGWQYF. The CDR3 nucleotides read TGCAGCGTTGAATACTCGGGTTGGCAGTACTTC.

The rearrangement uses TRBV2 and TRBJ2-5; D not resolved. CDR1 and CDR2 (germline): SNHLY, FYNNEI. Trimming pared 4 bases from V and 8 bases from J, leaving 8 bases between. The CDR3 covers 11 residues. DNA for the CDR3: TGTGCCAGCAGTGCCTACTATACCCAGTACTTC. Its translation: CASSAYYTQYF.

The chain employs TRBV9 and TRBJ2-1; D may be TRBD1 (6 bases). Trimming stripped 0 bases from V and 0 bases from J, with 7 bases between. There are 15 residues in the CDR3. The germline gives CDR1 SGDLS, CDR2 YYNGEE. CDR3 bases: TGTGCCAGCAGCGTAGGGACAGTCTCCTACAATGAGCAGTTCTTC. Its protein product is CASSVGTVSYNEQFF.

A remark on this clonotype: It is likely a read error, because the conserved phenylalanine at the end of the CDR3 is missing. This chain uses TRBV5-8 with TRBJ1-1; the D is unclear. The V end was cut by 3 bases, the J end by 3 bases, with 12 bases between. This CDR3 has 14 residues. CDR1 and CDR2 (germline): SGHTS, YDEGEE. The CDR3, as DNA: TGTGCCAGCAGCTCGCTATATGGTTACACTGAAGCTTTCTTG. Translation gives CASSSLYGYTEAFL.

The rearrangement links TRBV29-1 to TRBJ1-2, with D maybe TRBD1 (6 bases). Germline V gene sequence: CDR1 SQVTM, CDR2 ANQGSEA. The CDR3 has 13 residues. The V end was cut by 3 bases, the J end by 7 bases, with 15 bases between. This chain's CDR3 is CSVDASGEAGYTF. CDR3 nucleotide sequence: TGCAGCGTTGATGCGTCAGGGGAGGCTGGCTACACCTTC.